This is a list of T cell receptor beta chains from one sample in a study of T cell changes during pregnancy in multiple sclerosis. This table comes from immunoSEQ multiplex PCR, and its TCRdb copy is limited to in-frame clones, with some not included. The sample shows about 40,000 clones, around 94% of them seen only once. The sequencing here drew on peripheral blood, taken before pregnancy. The source of these receptors is a female donor with multiple sclerosis, enrolled in a pregnancy study. Each CDR3 is given with its conserved first and last residue. The order of the fields is D gene, clone size, V gene, J gene, CDR3 DNA, CDR3 protein. D genes are given only for firm matches. Only part of the rows carry a size: once, few, many, or a class if the clone is expanded.

>.|once|TRBV30|TRBJ1-1
TGTGCCTGGAGTGTAGGGGGTCTTGTCGCTGAAGCTTTCTTT
CAWSVGGLVAEAFF
>TRBD1|.|TRBV6-1|TRBJ2-1
TGTGCCACCCGACAGGGGCTCAATGAGCAGTTCTTC
CATRQGLNEQFF
>TRBD2|.|TRBV19|TRBJ2-1
TGTGCCAGTAGTAGGACTAGCGGGAGCAATGAGCAGTTCTTC
CASSRTSGSNEQFF
>.|.|TRBV4-3|TRBJ2-2
TGCGCCAGCAGCCGATTGACTGGAACCGGGGAGCTGTTTTTT
CASSRLTGTGELFF
>TRBD1|.|TRBV12-5|TRBJ1-3
TGTGCTAGTGGTTCACTAACAGGGGGCGCGTACACCATATATTTT
CASGSLTGGAYTIYF
>TRBD1|.|TRBV10-3|TRBJ2-6
TGTGCCATCAGTGAACCTTATTCGACAGGGCGCTCTGGGGCCAACGTCCTGACTTTC
CAISEPYSTGRSGANVLTF
>.|.|TRBV15|TRBJ2-1
TGTGCCACCAGCAGAGAAAGGGGCGAGCAGTTCTTC
CATSRERGEQFF
>.|.|TRBV30|TRBJ2-3
TGTGCCGGCGGGGATACGCAGTATTTT
CAGGDTQYF
>.|.|TRBV27|TRBJ1-2
TGTGCCAGCAGTTTATTGGGGGCGGGCTATGGCTACACCTTC
CASSLLGAGYGYTF
>.|.|TRBV6-5|TRBJ2-1
TGTGCCAGCAGAGCAGGGTACAATGAGCAGTTCTTC
CASRAGYNEQFF
>.|few|TRBV7-3|TRBJ2-3
TGTGCCAGCAGCTCGTCAGATACGCAGTATTTT
CASSSSDTQYF
>.|.|TRBV5-1|TRBJ2-7
TGCGCCAGCAGCTCGCCCTTCGGACAGATCTCCGAGCAGTACTTC
CASSSPFGQISEQYF
>.|.|TRBV6-4|TRBJ2-3
TGTGCCAGCAGTGACTCGGCGGGATCCACAGATACGCAGTATTTT
CASSDSAGSTDTQYF
>.|.|TRBV5-1|TRBJ2-1
TGCGCCAGCAGCTTGGTTGGTGGCAACGCTTACAATGAGCAGTTCTTC
CASSLVGGNAYNEQFF
>TRBD2|.|TRBV7-2|TRBJ2-1
TGTGCCAGCAGCTTGCTAGCGGGAGGAGTCCATGAGCAGTTCTTC
CASSLLAGGVHEQFF
>.|.|TRBV19|TRBJ2-2
TGTGCCAGTACGAGGAGGGTGGCCGGGGAGCTGTTTTTT
CASTRRVAGELFF
>.|once|TRBV10-3|TRBJ2-7
TGTGCCATCAATGGGGGGAAAAGCTACGAGCAGTACTTC
CAINGGKSYEQYF
>TRBD1|.|TRBV5-1|TRBJ2-7
TGCGCCAGCAGCCTTGACAGGGCCTACGAGCAGTACTTC
CASSLDRAYEQYF
>TRBD2|.|TRBV18|TRBJ2-4
TGTGCCAGCTCACCACGGGAGGGTCAAAACATTCAGTACTTC
CASSPREGQNIQYF
>.|.|TRBV25-1|TRBJ2-6
TGTGCCAGCAGCCACGGGGGTGCTGGGGCCAACGTCCTGACTTTC
CASSHGGAGANVLTF
>.|.|TRBV5-1|TRBJ2-5
TGCGCCAGCAGCTCCAATACAAAACAAGAGACCCAGTACTTC
CASSSNTKQETQYF
>.|.|TRBV19|TRBJ1-1
TGTGCCAGTAGTATCTTTCTAGGTGGCACTGAAGCTTTCTTT
CASSIFLGGTEAFF
>.|.|TRBV30|TRBJ1-2
TGTGCCTGGAAAATACAGGGAGGGTATGGCTACACCTTC
CAWKIQGGYGYTF
>TRBD2|.|TRBV5-1|TRBJ2-1
TGCGCCAGCAGCTTAGGACTAGCGGGAGGGGATGAGCAGTTCTTC
CASSLGLAGGDEQFF
>.|.|TRBV7-8|TRBJ2-3
TGTGCCAGCAGCTTAGAGGGAGCAGCCCCCACAGATACGCAGTATTTT
CASSLEGAAPTDTQYF
>TRBD1|once|TRBV7-2|TRBJ1-1
TGTGCCAGCAGCCACGGGACAGCTGAAGCTTTCTTT
CASSHGTAEAFF
>TRBD2|.|TRBV2|TRBJ2-5
TGTGCCAGCAGTGCCTCTAGCGGGGTAGGGACCCAGTACTTC
CASSASSGVGTQYF
>.|.|TRBV27|TRBJ2-1
TGTGCCAGCTCTCTATCCGGGACTCTCACCTACAATGAGCAGTTCTTC
CASSLSGTLTYNEQFF
>.|.|TRBV5-6|TRBJ2-3
TGTGCCAGCAGCTTGTTAGTCTACCCCACAGATACGCAGTATTTT
CASSLLVYPTDTQYF